Below are 28 T cell receptor beta chains sequenced from a single sample in a study of T cell responses to AZD1222 COVID-19 vaccine. Profiling relied on immunoSEQ multiplex PCR, and the TCRdb table lists in-frame clones only, not all of them. In the table there are 90,000 to 120,000 clones, roughly 87% of which are singletons. The source was peripheral blood, collected on day 0 of AZD1222 vaccination. The origin of the receptors is an adult in good health.

J is TRBJ1-1 and V is TRBV6-5; 8 bases fit TRBD1. Germline CDR1 is MNHEY and CDR2 is SVGAGI. CDR3 length: 15 amino acids. J was trimmed by 6 bases and V by 0 bases; bases with no gene match: 6. The CDR3 sequence is CASSYSATGAAEAFF. The CDR3 DNA sequence: TGTGCCAGCAGTTACTCTGCGACAGGGGCGGCTGAAGCTTTCTTT.

This clone was found once. The J gene is TRBJ2-5, the V gene TRBV5-1, with TRBD2 as a possible D gene (6 bases). This CDR3 has 15 residues. Trimming removed 4 bases from V and 2 bases from J, with 15 bases in between. Germline CDR1 is SGHRS and CDR2 is YFSETQ. DNA of the CDR3: TGCGCCAGCAGCAATGGCGGGGCCATACAAGAGACCCAGTACTTC. It specifies CASSNGGAIQETQYF.

The chain couples TRBV11-2 to TRBJ2-7, with a tentative D call TRBD1 (6 bases). Germline CDR1 is SGHAT and CDR2 is FQNNGV. V dropped 7 bases and J dropped 4 bases, with 11 bases sitting between them. The CDR3 is 12 amino acids. CDR3 residues: CASTGTNYEQYF. The CDR3 DNA is TGTGCCAGCACAGGGACAAATTACGAGCAGTACTTC.

The V gene is TRBV7-9, the J gene TRBJ2-6; no clear D. Germline lookup yields CDR1 SEHNR and CDR2 FQNEAQ (reference sequence). With 5 bases removed from V and 0 bases from J, the gap between germline ends came to 11 bases. There are 16 residues in the CDR3. The CDR3 here is CASSPLLRSGANVLTF. Written as DNA, the CDR3 is TGTGCCAGCAGCCCCCTCCTGCGCTCTGGGGCCAACGTCCTGACTTTC.

V and J are TRBV20-1 and TRBJ2-5; no firm D call. Germline V gene data show CDR1 as DFQATT and CDR2 as SNEGSKA (reference sequence). Deletions cut 3 bases from V and 3 bases from J, with 5 bases between. The CDR3 contains 11 residues. The CDR3 reads CSARSKETQYF. DNA of the CDR3: TGCAGTGCTAGGAGCAAAGAGACCCAGTACTTC.

The chain recombines TRBV7-2 with TRBJ2-5, with TRBD1 matching 8 bases. The CDR3 length is 18 residues. J was trimmed by 4 bases and V by 3 bases; bases with no gene match: 16. Germline V gene data show CDR1 as SGHTA and CDR2 as FQGNSA. CDR3 in DNA: TGTGCCAGCAGCTTTTCTGGCTGGCAGGGGGCGGTATCAGAGACCCAGTACTTC. This gives the protein CASSFSGWQGAVSETQYF.

The chain joins TRBV18 to TRBJ1-1; 9 bases are shared with TRBD1. CDR1 is KGHSH, CDR2 LQKENI, per germline. CDR3 size: 17 residues. Trimming cost V 2 bases and J 0 bases; bases outside gene matches: 7. The CDR3: CASSPRGQGVMNTEAFF. The CDR3 DNA reads TGTGCCAGCTCACCAAGGGGACAGGGTGTTATGAACACTGAAGCTTTCTTT.

The rearrangement joins TRBV24-1 to TRBJ1-4, with D unclear. Trimming removed 4 bases from V and 8 bases from J, with 13 bases in between. From germline, CDR1 is KGHDR and CDR2 SFDVKD. The CDR3 loop spans 14 amino acids. The CDR3 loop reads CATSETGLGEKLFF. CDR3 nucleotides: TGTGCCACCAGTGAGACCGGACTCGGGGAAAAACTGTTTTTT.

The chain couples TRBV11-1 to TRBJ1-6; D is uncertain. With 1 base removed from V and 6 bases from J, the gap between germline ends came to 7 bases. The CDR3 is 14 residues long. CDR1 is SGHAT, CDR2 FQDESV, per germline (reference sequence). This CDR3 reads CASSLGGGNSPLHF. In DNA form, the CDR3 reads TGTGCCAGCAGCTTAGGTGGCGGTAATTCACCCCTCCACTTT.

This clone was counted once. The J gene is TRBJ1-3, the V gene TRBV9; the D gene is possibly TRBD1 (6 bases). Germline CDR1 is SGDLS and CDR2 is YYNGEE. V lost 2 bases and J lost 0, with 12 bases in between. This CDR3 has 16 residues. CDR3 sequence reads: CASSVGGLGSGNTIYF. The CDR3 coding sequence is TGTGCCAGCAGCGTGGGGGGCCTCGGCTCTGGAAACACCATATATTTT.

The chain links TRBV2 to TRBJ2-7, with D hard to call. The germline V gene has CDR1 SNHLY and CDR2 FYNNEI. The length of the CDR3 is 14 residues. Trimming shortened V by 7 bases and J by 3 bases, and 16 bases separated the two germline ends. CDR3 in amino acids: CASTEGPKLYEQYF. CDR3 nucleotide sequence: TGTGCCAGCACCGAAGGGCCTAAACTCTACGAGCAGTACTTC.

The chain couples TRBV7-2 to TRBJ1-3; D is possibly TRBD1 (6 bases). The germline V gene has CDR1 SGHTA and CDR2 FQGNSA. V was cut by 1 base and J by 0 bases, with 10 bases left in between. The CDR3 is 16 residues long. CDR3 sequence (DNA): TGTGCCAGCAGCTTAGGGGGGGCAGTCTCTGGAAACACCATATATTTT. This gives the protein CASSLGGAVSGNTIYF.

In this sample, this clone turned up once. The V call is TRBV15, the J call TRBJ1-4, with D possibly matching TRBD1 (6 bases). Germline-derived CDR1 and CDR2 are LNHNV and YYDKDF (reference sequence). This CDR3 has 16 amino acids. V was cut by 1 base and J by 10 bases, with 19 bases left in between. The CDR3 DNA sequence: TGTGCCACCAGCAGAGGAGGGGGAGGGGCTATGGGAAAACTGTTTTTT. Encoded protein: CATSRGGGGAMGKLFF.

The gene calls are TRBV7-9 and TRBJ1-5; D perhaps matches TRBD1 (5 bases). V was trimmed by 5 bases and J by 4 bases, leaving 18 bases between them. The CDR3 loop spans 16 amino acids. Germline V gives CDR1 SEHNR, CDR2 FQNEAQ (reference sequence). The CDR3 protein is CASSVRTPTLNQPQHF. CDR3 DNA sequence: TGTGCCAGCAGCGTCAGGACACCCACTCTTAATCAGCCCCAGCATTTT. The full variable domain, its missing parts supplied by reference TRBV7-9 and TRBJ1-5, is DTGVSQNPRHKITKRGQNVTFRCDPISEHNRLYWYRQTLGQGPEFLTYFQNEAQLEKSRLLSDRFSAERPKGSFSTLEIQRTEQGDSAMYLCASSVRTPTLNQPQHFGDGTRLSIL.

The chain links TRBV18 to TRBJ2-7; perhaps D is TRBD1 or TRBD2 (6 bases each). Deletions cut 5 bases from V and 0 bases from J, with 14 bases between. Germline V gene sequence: CDR1 KGHSH, CDR2 LQKENI. This CDR3 is built from 15 residues. The CDR3 bases are TGTGCCAGCTCAATTGGAGGGGGACCCTCCTACGAGCAGTACTTC. This encodes CASSIGGGPSYEQYF.

Only a few counts were recorded for this clone. V gene TRBV23-1 combines with J gene TRBJ1-2; D remains ambiguous. TRBV23-1 counts as an open reading frame of uncertain function. V was pared by 3 bases and J by 5 bases, with 19 bases between. The length of the CDR3 is 16 residues. Here the CDR3 reads CASSQSRRMWRYGYTF. DNA for the CDR3: TGCGCCAGCAGTCAGAGCCGCAGAATGTGGAGGTATGGCTACACCTTC.

This chain uses TRBV4-1 with TRBJ2-1; D might be TRBD1 (6 bases). Germline V lookup: CDR1 MGHRA, CDR2 YSYEKL. Between the trimmed V and J ends, which lost 1 base and 4 bases, there was a span of 11 bases. There are 15 residues in the CDR3. The CDR3 DNA reads TGCGCCAGCAGCCAAGTGACAGGTCTATACAATGAGCAGTTCTTC. It codes for CASSQVTGLYNEQFF.

V and J are TRBV6-5 and TRBJ2-3, with 11 bases matching TRBD2. The V gene's germline CDR1 is MNHEY and CDR2 SVGAGI. CDR3 size: 15 residues. J lost 4 bases, V lost 6 bases, and 6 bases had no gene match. The CDR3 nucleotides are TGTGCCAGCAGACGACTAGCGGGGACGCCAGATACGCAGTATTTT. This encodes CASRRLAGTPDTQYF.

DNA of the CDR3: TGTGCCAGCAGCTCCAGTTCGGACAGGGCGAACTATGGCTACACCTTC. Translating gives CASSSSSDRANYGYTF. The V call is TRBV7-9, the J call TRBJ1-2, with TRBD1 identical over 8 bases. The J segment lost 2 bases and the V segment lost 4 bases, leaving 9 bases of the junction unmatched. This CDR3 has 16 amino acids. Looked up from germline, CDR1 is SEHNR and CDR2 is FQNEAQ (reference sequence).

The rearrangement uses TRBV27 and TRBJ2-5, with unresolved D. The ends were cut back, 6 bases at V and 8 bases at J, with 25 bases in the middle. Germline V lookup: CDR1 MNHEY, CDR2 SMNVEV (reference sequence). CDR3 length: 16 amino acids. This CDR3 is CASRGSEENCFRTQYF. CDR3 sequence (DNA): TGTGCCAGCAGAGGCAGCGAGGAGAATTGCTTTCGAACCCAGTACTTC.

The chain recombines TRBV28 with TRBJ2-7; maybe TRBD2 (5 bases). This CDR3 has 12 residues. Trimming shortened V by 3 bases and J by 5 bases, and 8 bases separated the two germline ends. Looked up from germline, CDR1 is MDHEN and CDR2 is SYDVKM. For the CDR3, the DNA is TGTGCCAGCAGTTTTCCCGGGGACGAGCAGTACTTC. As protein: CASSFPGDEQYF.

Worth noting for this clone: Other DNA sequences in the same sample also yield this CDR3. The V call is TRBV7-9, the J call TRBJ1-2; a weak D match, TRBD1 (5 bases). Germline lookup yields CDR1 SEHNR and CDR2 FQNEAQ (reference sequence). This CDR3 has 14 amino acids. Trimming cost V 1 base and J 4 bases, with 10 bases left between them. This CDR3 reads CASSLVGQPYGYTF. Written as DNA, the CDR3 is TGTGCCAGCAGCTTAGTGGGGCAGCCCTATGGCTACACCTTC.

This sequence joins TRBV12-3 or TRBV12-4 and TRBJ1-3; no definite D call. Trimming shortened V by 1 base and J by 4 bases, and 2 bases separated the two germline ends. The CDR3 loop spans 12 amino acids. DNA of the CDR3: TGTGCCAGCAGTTTAGAAGGAAACACCATATATTTT. Its translation is CASSLEGNTIYF.

The chain joins TRBV6-2 or TRBV6-3 to TRBJ1-1; TRBD1 is a possible D gene (6 bases). The germline CDR1 and CDR2 sequences are MNHEY and SVGEGT. V was pared by 0 bases and J by 4 bases, with 12 bases between. The CDR3 is 15 residues long. This chain's CDR3 is CASSYSSGGGTEAFF. Written as DNA, the CDR3 is TGTGCCAGCAGTTACTCGAGCGGGGGCGGCACTGAAGCTTTCTTT.

The rearrangement uses TRBV6-6 and TRBJ2-1; 12 bases agree with TRBD2. Looked up from germline, CDR1 is MNHNY and CDR2 is SVGAGI (reference sequence). The length of the CDR3 is 13 residues. The V gene end was trimmed by 6 bases and the J gene end by 7 bases; junction bases not matched to a gene: 1. The CDR3 DNA is TGTGCCAGCAGCCTAGCGGGGGGGAATGAGCAGTTCTTC. This sequence encodes CASSLAGGNEQFF.

V and J are TRBV28 and TRBJ2-1; D may be TRBD2 (5 bases). CDR1 MDHEN and CDR2 SYDVKM come from the germline V gene. V gave up 6 bases and J gave up 2 bases, with 11 bases separating them. The CDR3 extends over 14 amino acids. CDR3 protein: CASSSGLAYNEQFF. The CDR3 DNA is TGTGCCAGCAGCTCCGGACTGGCCTACAATGAGCAGTTCTTC.

The rearrangement links TRBV28 to TRBJ1-2; D gene unclear. The CDR3 extends over 15 amino acids. Trimming removed 5 bases from V and 8 bases from J, with 21 bases in between. Germline CDR1 reads MDHEN; CDR2 reads SYDVKM. CDR3 sequence reads: CASSPRFTALGGYTF. CDR3 sequence (DNA): TGTGCCAGCAGTCCCCGATTCACAGCCTTGGGGGGCTACACCTTC.

The V gene is TRBV3-1 (or the pseudogene TRBV3-2), the J gene TRBJ2-1, with 10 bases lining up with TRBD2. The ends lost 2 bases at V and 4 bases at J; junction bases unmatched: 11. The CDR3 consists of 18 residues. Germline V gene sequence: CDR1 LGHDT, CDR2 YNNKEL (reference sequence). For the CDR3, the DNA is TGTGCCAGCAGCCAACCCCCCCAAGGGACTAGCGAATACAATGAGCAGTTCTTC. It encodes CASSQPPQGTSEYNEQFF.